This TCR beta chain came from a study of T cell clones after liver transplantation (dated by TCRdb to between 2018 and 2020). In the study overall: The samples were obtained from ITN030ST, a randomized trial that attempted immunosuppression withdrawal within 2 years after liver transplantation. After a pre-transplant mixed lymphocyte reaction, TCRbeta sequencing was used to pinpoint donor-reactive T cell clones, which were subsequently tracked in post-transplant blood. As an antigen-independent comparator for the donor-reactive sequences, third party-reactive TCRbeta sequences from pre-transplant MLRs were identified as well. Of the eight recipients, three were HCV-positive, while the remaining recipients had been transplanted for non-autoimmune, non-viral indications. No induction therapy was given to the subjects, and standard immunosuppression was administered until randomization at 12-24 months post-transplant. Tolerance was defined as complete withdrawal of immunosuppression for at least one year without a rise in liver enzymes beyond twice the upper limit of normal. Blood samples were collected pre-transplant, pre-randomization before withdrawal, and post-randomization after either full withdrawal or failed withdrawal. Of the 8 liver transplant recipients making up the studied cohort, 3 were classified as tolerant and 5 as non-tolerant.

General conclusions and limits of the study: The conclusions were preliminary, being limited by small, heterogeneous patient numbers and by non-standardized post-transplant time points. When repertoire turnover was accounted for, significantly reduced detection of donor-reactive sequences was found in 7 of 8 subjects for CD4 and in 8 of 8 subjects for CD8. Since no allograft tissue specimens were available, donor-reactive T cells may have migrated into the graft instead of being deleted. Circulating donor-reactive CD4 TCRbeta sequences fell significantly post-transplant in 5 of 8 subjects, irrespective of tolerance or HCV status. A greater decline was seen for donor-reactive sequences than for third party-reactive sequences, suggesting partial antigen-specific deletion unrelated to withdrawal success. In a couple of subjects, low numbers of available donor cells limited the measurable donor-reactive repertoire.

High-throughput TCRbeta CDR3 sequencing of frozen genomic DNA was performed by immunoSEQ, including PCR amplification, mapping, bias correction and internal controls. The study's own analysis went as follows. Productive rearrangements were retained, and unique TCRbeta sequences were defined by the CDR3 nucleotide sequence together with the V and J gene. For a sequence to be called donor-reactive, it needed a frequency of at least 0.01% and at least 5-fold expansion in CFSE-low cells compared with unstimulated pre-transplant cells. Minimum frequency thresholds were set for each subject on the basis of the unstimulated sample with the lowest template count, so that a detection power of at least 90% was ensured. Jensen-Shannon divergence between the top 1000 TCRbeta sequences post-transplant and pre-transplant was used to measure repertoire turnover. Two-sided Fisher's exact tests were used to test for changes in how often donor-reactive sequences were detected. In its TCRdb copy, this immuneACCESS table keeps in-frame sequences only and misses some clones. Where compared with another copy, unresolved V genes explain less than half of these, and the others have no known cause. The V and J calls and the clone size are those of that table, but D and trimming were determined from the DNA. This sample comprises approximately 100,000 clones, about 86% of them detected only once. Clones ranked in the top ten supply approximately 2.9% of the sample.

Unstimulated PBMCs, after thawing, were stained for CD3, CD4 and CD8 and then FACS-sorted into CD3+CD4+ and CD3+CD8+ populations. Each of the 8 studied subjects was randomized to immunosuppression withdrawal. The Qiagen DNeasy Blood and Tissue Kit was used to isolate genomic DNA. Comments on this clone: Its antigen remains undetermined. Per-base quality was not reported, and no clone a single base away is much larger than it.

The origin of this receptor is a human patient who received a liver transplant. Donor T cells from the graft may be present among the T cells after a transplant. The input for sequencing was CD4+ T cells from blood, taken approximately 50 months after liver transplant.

The CDR3 loop reads CASSRDGYQPQHF. The DNA sequence is as follows: TGCGCCAGCAGCCGGGACGGATATCAGCCCCAGCATTTT. The chain was built from TRBV5-1 and TRBJ1-5; a weak D assignment points to TRBD1 (5 bases agree). From the germline V gene, CDR1 is SGHRS and CDR2 is YFSETQ. The CDR3 runs 13 residues from the cysteine to the phenylalanine. Left in the record is the CDR3 DNA by itself, 39 bases read in frame from the first base. V drops 4 bases and J drops 5 bases, leaving 10 bases in between.